The source of this T cell receptor beta chain is a study of regulatory T cells in long-lasting Graves disease. Study results and caveats: Tissue studied was limited to peripheral blood, excluding thyroid tissue. A reduction in accuracy may have resulted from the small sample size.

The TCR beta library used iRepertoire HTBI primers with Arm-PCR amplification of CDR3. TCRdb re-analysed the multiplex PCR reads in MiXCR, keeping a single row per CDR3 protein. The repertoire holds 350,000 to 450,000 distinct CDR3 sequences, about a fifth seen once, with roughly 20% in the top ten. Indicated time point: persistent/refractory GD, antithyroid drugs over 5 years with positive TRAb. Extracted RNA from PBMCs served as the source of the TCR library. Graves' disease was diagnosed by American Thyroid Association guidelines. This clonotype was seen only a few times. Its antigen is not identified. The length of the CDR3 is 16 residues. Losses at the gene ends were 5 bases for V and 5 bases for J; bases not matched to a gene: 10. The V gene's germline CDR1 is KGHDR and CDR2 SFDVKD.

This receptor was obtained from a female donor with Graves disease. The material sequenced was peripheral blood mononuclear cells (PBMCs), taken when the disease was refractory, from a patient treated with antithyroid drugs. This chain joins TRBV24-1 and TRBJ2-1; 8 nucleotides line up with TRBD1. The CDR3: CATSATTGEKHNEQFF. The CDR3, as DNA: TGTGCCACCAGTGCCACGACAGGGGAAAAACACAATGAGCAGTTCTTC.